This T cell receptor beta chain was sequenced in a study of CD4 and CD8 cells across lung adenocarcinoma regions. As regards this clonotype: A read error may account for a junction end that differs from germline.

Donors had localized lung adenocarcinoma, a non-small cell lung cancer. A single record per CDR3 protein comes from TCRdb applying MiXCR to the PCR reads. The repertoire holds approximately 12,000 distinct CDR3 sequences, with roughly 60% as singletons. The V gene's germline CDR1 is MNHEY and CDR2 SMNVEV (reference sequence). The CDR3 contains 14 residues. Source material: CD8+ T cells from the margin of a lung tumor. The origin of this receptor is a female donor with lung adenocarcinoma. The CD4 and CD8 labels of this study may be unreliable. V usage is TRBV27 and J usage is TRBJ2-3; tentatively, D is TRBD2 (5 bases). CDR3 nucleotide sequence: TGTGCCAGCAGGGTGCTGGGAGTCAAAGATACGCAGTACTTT. It specifies CASRVLGVKDTQYF.